This paragraph covers one T cell receptor beta chain sequence. This receptor's antigen is unknown. No base-level quality is on record; no much larger clone is a single base apart. V is pared back by 4 bases and J by 4 bases, with 10 bases lying between the germline termini. From the germline V gene, CDR1 is SNHLY and CDR2 is FYNNEI. The CDR3 goes from the cysteine to the phenylalanine over 13 residues. The kept DNA is CDR3 alone, 39 bases in frame from the first base. The immunoSEQ Assay, a bias-controlled multiplex PCR, was used to amplify TCRbeta CDR3 regions from genomic DNA. The study's own analysis went as follows. Within the assay, amplification of reference gene primers was used to estimate how many nucleated cells each sample contained. Sequence reads were collapsed and filtered to measure the absolute abundance of every unique TCRbeta CDR3 rearrangement. For each sample, productive Simpson clonality was calculated as the square root of Simpson's diversity index across productive rearrangements. TCRdb holds this immuneACCESS table with in-frame rearrangements only. Some clones are missing; in checked studies, unresolved V genes explain under half, and the rest has no known cause. Clone size and the V and J calls come from that table; the DNA yielded D and trimming. The sample has fewer than 350,000 clones on record, 85% of them singletons. Approximately 1.9% of the sample is taken by the ten largest.

These data come from a study of blood T cell repertoires in COVID-19 (dated by TCRdb to about 2020). With regard to the full study: Samples covering the acute and convalescent phases of COVID-19 were provided by collaborators in the United States, Italy and Spain. The material from the prospective study consisted of cDNA or gDNA derived from T cells, B-cell-depleted T cells, or PBMCs. Deeply sampled blood TCRbeta repertoires from subjects exposed to, actively infected with, or recovered from COVID-19 were included in the dataset. A freely available public database, intended as a resource for researchers studying the immune response to SARS-CoV-2, is where the repertoires were released. The samples were drawn from two sources: the first 160 participants of the ongoing ImmuneRACE study, and 950 to 1,500 subjects contributed by 6 global collaborators. The sample metadata nearly always contained a de-identified subject ID, COVID-19 status, age in years and sex. Where available, HLA class I and class II types were taken from metadata supplied by the sample provider and were not determined by assay-based typing. Study-wide findings and limitations: The quantity of clinical and demographic metadata differed by source and by participant and was supplied without curation.

Participants in the prospective study were aged roughly 18 to 89 years, lived in 24 United States geographic areas, and enrolled through a virtual design. In the prospective study, participants were assigned to cohorts based on the clinical history participants reported in a screening survey and a study questionnaire. Exposed participants had been in contact with someone with a PCR-confirmed or clinician-diagnosed COVID-19 case within 2 weeks of study entry. In the prospective study, whole blood, serum and a nasopharyngeal or oropharyngeal swab were collected from each participant by mobile phlebotomists. Prospective study participants could optionally give additional blood draws and questionnaires over an approximately two-month period. Before DNA extraction, blood samples from the prospective study were shipped at room temperature or frozen.

The clonotype comes from a woman aged 25-40 years who had been exposed to COVID-19. The V and J segments used are TRBV2 and TRBJ1-1; the D gene is perhaps TRBD1, from 5 matching bases. The sample was PBMCs or T cells enriched from blood (not recorded which). The CDR3 region reads CASSGQMGTEAFF. The DNA sequence is given as TGTGCCAGCAGTGGACAGATGGGCACTGAAGCTTTCTTT. Reference TRBV2 and TRBJ1-1 genes cover what lies past the CDR3, so the full variable domain is EPEVTQTPSHQVTQMGQEVILRCVPISNHLYFYWYRQILGQKVEFLVSFYNNEISEKSEIFDDQFSVERPDGSNFTLKIRSTKLEDSAMYFCASSGQMGTEAFFGQGTRLTVV.